The 16 T cell receptor beta chains reported below all come from one sample, sequenced in a study of response to subunit inactivated influenza vaccine. Using its own MiXCR run on the RT-PCR reads, TCRdb lists one record per CDR3 protein. The table has over 300,000 distinct CDR3 sequences, just over 20% seen once. This specimen consisted of PBMCs from blood, obtained approximately 22 months after vaccination. The receptors originated from a man between 50 and 69 years old who received an inactivated influenza vaccine.

The chain carries TRBV20-1 and TRBJ2-4; D is ambiguous. CDR3 length: 13 amino acids. V lost 6 bases and J lost 7, with 16 bases in between. Looked up from germline, CDR1 is DFQATT and CDR2 is SNEGSKA (reference sequence). CDR3 region: CSAGRGLSNIQYF. The CDR3 DNA reads TGCAGTGCCGGGCGAGGTCTGTCGAACATTCAGTACTTC.

There are many counts of this clonotype. The chain links TRBV6-2 or TRBV6-3 to TRBJ2-5; 7 bases line up with TRBD1. CDR3 size: 13 residues. Germline assignment: CDR1 MNHEY and CDR2 SVGEGT. Germline trimming cut 6 bases from V and 4 bases from J; bases unmatched to any gene: 5. The CDR3, as DNA: TGTGCCAGCAGCCGCTACAGGGGAGAGACCCAGTACTTC. Its protein product is CASSRYRGETQYF.

The chain has TRBV12-3 or TRBV12-4 and TRBJ1-5; no firm D call. The CDR3 sequence is 14 residues long. V was pared by 1 base and J by 9 bases, with 13 bases between. The DNA of the CDR3 is TGTGCCAGCAGTTTAGATGGAGGCCTGGGGCCCCAGCATTTT. Amino acids: CASSLDGGLGPQHF.

The chain combines TRBV12-3 or TRBV12-4 with TRBJ2-3; D not certain. This CDR3 has 14 residues. Trimming took off 5 bases at V and 6 bases at J, with 15 bases between the two ends. This chain's CDR3 is CASSPGLIGDTQYF. The CDR3 nucleotides are TGTGCCAGCAGTCCTGGATTAATCGGGGATACGCAGTATTTT.

CDR3 loop: CATSTDRGYEQYF. CDR3 sequence (DNA): TGTGCCACCAGCACTGACAGGGGCTACGAGCAGTACTTC. The chain combines TRBV15 with TRBJ2-7; 8 bases match TRBD1. The CDR3 runs 13 residues. Germline lookup yields CDR1 LNHNV and CDR2 YYDKDF (reference sequence). After removal of 4 bases from V and 3 bases from J, the junction contained 2 bases not matched to a gene.

This clonotype was seen many times. This sequence joins TRBV18 and TRBJ2-1, with TRBD1 matching over 7 bases. CDR3 length: 13 residues. Germline lookup yields CDR1 KGHSH and CDR2 LQKENI. Germline trimming cut 3 bases from V and 7 bases from J; bases unmatched to any gene: 3. DNA for the CDR3: TGTGCCAGCTCACCCCAGGGGGAGAATGAGCAGTTCTTC. Encoded protein: CASSPQGENEQFF.

This clonotype was counted ten times or more. V gene TRBV29-1 combines with J gene TRBJ1-1; no clear D gene. This CDR3 is built from 15 residues. Trimming shortened V by 6 bases and J by 4 bases, and 21 bases separated the two germline ends. From germline, CDR1 is SQVTM and CDR2 ANQGSEA. As DNA, the CDR3 is TGCAGCGTCCGAAAAAGATTAACGAGAGGCACTGAAGCTTTCTTT. Encoded protein: CSVRKRLTRGTEAFF.

The chain carries TRBV7-2 and TRBJ2-7; TRBD2 might be the D (6 bases). The CDR3 runs to 15 residues. The V end was cut by 5 bases, the J end by 4 bases, with 18 bases between. The germline V gene encodes CDR1 SGHTA and CDR2 FQGNSA. In nucleotides, the CDR3 is TGTGCCAGCAGCCCGGGGGTAGGATATAATTACGAGCAGTACTTC. Protein: CASSPGVGYNYEQYF.

The CDR3 DNA sequence: TGTGCCAGCAGTAATCCGACAGGGGGTAATGAAAAACTGTTTTTT. Translation gives CASSNPTGGNEKLFF. The chain has TRBV6-1 and TRBJ1-4, with TRBD1 matching 9 bases. V was pared by 5 bases and J by 4 bases, with 5 bases of the junction left unmatched. Germline CDR1 MNHNS, CDR2 SASEGT. This CDR3 has 15 residues.

The V call is TRBV25-1, the J call TRBJ2-3; TRBD2 is a possible D gene (5 bases). Germline CDR1 is MGHDK and CDR2 is SYGVNS. The CDR3 extends over 17 amino acids. The V end lost 1 base, the J end lost 0 bases, and 14 bases lay between the germline ends. The CDR3, as DNA: TGTGCCAGCAGTGAATTCGGGCACGGACTTAGCACAGATACGCAGTATTTT. Translated: CASSEFGHGLSTDTQYF.

This clonotype was seen a few times. As DNA, the CDR3 is TGTGCCACCAGTGACCCGACTAGCGGGAGGTGGGGTACGCAGTATTTT. Amino acids: CATSDPTSGRWGTQYF. The rearrangement links TRBV24-1 to TRBJ2-3; 13 bases line up with TRBD2. There are 16 residues in the CDR3. Germline V gives CDR1 KGHDR, CDR2 SFDVKD. Unmatched junction bases numbered 8, after V lost 4 bases and J lost 8 bases.

Concerning this clonotype: This may arise from a read error, as a much more abundant clone is one base away. The conserved final phenylalanine or tryptophan is absent from the CDR3, which likely points to a read error. The chain uses TRBV15 and TRBJ1-2, with 8 bases aligning to TRBD1. This CDR3 is 13 amino acids long. The germline V gene has CDR1 LNHNV and CDR2 YYDKDF (reference sequence). J gave up 8 bases and V 4 bases, and 6 bases lay outside the gene matches. The chain's CDR3 is CATSNPTGAGYTI. The CDR3 coding sequence is TGTGCCACCAGCAACCCGACAGGGGCCGGCTACACCATC.

This clonotype has only a few counts. The V gene is TRBV7-2, the J gene TRBJ2-1; TRBD1 aligns across 7 bases. V shed 2 bases, J shed 5 bases, and the junction held 6 bases outside the gene matches. CDR3 length: 15 residues. Looked up from germline, CDR1 is SGHTA and CDR2 is FQGNSA. The CDR3 DNA reads as TGTGCCAGCAGCTTACGTGACAGGGTGAACAATGAGCAGTTCTTC. It encodes CASSLRDRVNNEQFF.

Note on this clonotype: A read error may be the cause here, since a much bigger clone is one base away. This sequence joins TRBV10-2 and TRBJ2-7; D possibly uses TRBD1 or TRBD2 (5 bases each). This CDR3 has 13 amino acids. The germline gives CDR1 WSHSY, CDR2 SAAADI. The CDR3 nucleotides are TGCGCCAGCAGCTCCGGGACGGTCTACGAGCAGAACTTC. Translation: CASSSGTVYEQNF.

A remark on this clonotype: Given a much more abundant clone one base away, this may be a read error. The rearrangement uses TRBV5-1 and TRBJ2-3, with TRBD1 matching over 11 bases. CDR1 SGHRS and CDR2 YFSETQ come from the germline V gene. This CDR3 comprises 14 residues. The CDR3 nucleotides are TGCGCCAGCAGCTACGGACAGGGGGCAGATTCGCAGTATTTT. Translated: CASSYGQGADSQYF.

The chain combines TRBV30 with TRBJ2-2, with D unclear. V gave up 3 bases and J gave up 6 bases, with 11 bases separating them. Germline V gene data show CDR1 as GTSNPN and CDR2 as SVGIG (reference sequence). This CDR3 comprises 13 residues. The CDR3: CAWSPLSSGELFF. Here the CDR3 DNA reads TGTGCCTGGAGCCCCCTATCATCCGGGGAGCTGTTTTTT.